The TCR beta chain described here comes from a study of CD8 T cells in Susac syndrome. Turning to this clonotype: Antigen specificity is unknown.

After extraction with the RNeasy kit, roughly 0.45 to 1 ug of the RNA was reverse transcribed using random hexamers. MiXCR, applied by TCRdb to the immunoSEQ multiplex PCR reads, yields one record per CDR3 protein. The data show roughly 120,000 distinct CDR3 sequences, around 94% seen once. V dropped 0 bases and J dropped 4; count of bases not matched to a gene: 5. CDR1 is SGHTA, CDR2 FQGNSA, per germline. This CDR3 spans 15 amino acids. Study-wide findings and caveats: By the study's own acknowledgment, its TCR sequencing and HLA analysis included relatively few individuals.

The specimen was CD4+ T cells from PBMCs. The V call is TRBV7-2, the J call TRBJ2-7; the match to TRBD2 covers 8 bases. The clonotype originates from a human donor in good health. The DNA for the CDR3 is TGTGCCAGCAGCTTAGCTGTGCGGGAGGTTTACGAGCAGTACTTC. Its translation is CASSLAVREVYEQYF.